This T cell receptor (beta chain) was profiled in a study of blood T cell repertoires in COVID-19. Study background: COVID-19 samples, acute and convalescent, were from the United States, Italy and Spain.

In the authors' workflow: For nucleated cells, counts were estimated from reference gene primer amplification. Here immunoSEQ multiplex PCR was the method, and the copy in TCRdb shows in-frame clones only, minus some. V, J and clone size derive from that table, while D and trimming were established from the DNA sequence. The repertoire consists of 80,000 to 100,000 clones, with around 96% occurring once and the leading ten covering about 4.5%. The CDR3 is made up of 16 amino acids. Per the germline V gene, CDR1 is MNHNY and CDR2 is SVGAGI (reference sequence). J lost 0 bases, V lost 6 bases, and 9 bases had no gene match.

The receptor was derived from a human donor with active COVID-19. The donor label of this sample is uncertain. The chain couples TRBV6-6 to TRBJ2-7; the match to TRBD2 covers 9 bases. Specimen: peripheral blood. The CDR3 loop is CASSTQAGGLSYEQYF. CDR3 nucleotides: TGTGCCAGCAGCACCCAAGCGGGGGGACTCTCCTACGAGCAGTACTTC.